This T cell receptor (beta chain) was identified in a study of CD8 T cells in ankylosing spondylitis. Study observations and caveats: Seemingly distinctive of ankylosing spondylitis blood was a TCR beta motif formed by eight highly homologous variants. Within matched ankylosing spondylitis synovial fluid, disease-linked clones were reportedly significantly enriched. Clones linked to the disease showed a CD8+ phenotype. They occurred at relatively low frequencies in peripheral blood.

As the method for making TCR beta libraries, quantitative 5'-RACE with molecular barcodes was used. TCRdb used MiXCR to reprocess the 5' RACE reads, holding one entry per CDR3 protein. The sample holds a few hundred thousand distinct CDR3 sequences; 18% are singletons and the top ten take about a third. There are a few counts of this clonotype. Its target is not known. CDR1 and CDR2 (germline): SNHLY, FYNNEI. The germline V and J ends were trimmed by 3 bases and 4 bases, with 10 bases remaining between them. This CDR3 spans 14 amino acids. V gene TRBV2 combines with J gene TRBJ1-5; D uncertain. The sequence was obtained from a male donor with ankylosing spondylitis or in good health (not recorded which). Material: blood, either unsorted or a sorted T cell fraction (not recorded which). CDR3 loop: CASSEGIMNQPQHF. The CDR3, as DNA: TGTGCCAGCAGTGAGGGGATTATGAATCAGCCCCAGCATTTT. Looking up the rest from reference TRBV2 and TRBJ1-5 gives the full variable domain: EPEVTQTPSHQVTQMGQEVILRCVPISNHLYFYWYRQILGQKVEFLVSFYNNEISEKSEIFDDQFSVERPDGSNFTLKIRSTKLEDSAMYFCASSEGIMNQPQHFGDGTRLSIL.